This TCR beta chain was sequenced during a study of cytomegalovirus exposure and HLA in healthy donors. Study-wide results and caveats: Reportedly, cytomegalovirus status was diagnosed with high sensitivity and specificity. The authors later found most CMV-associated TCR beta chains appeared HLA-restricted. Most of the TCR beta V segments (in an earlier analysis) were productive either about 87% or about 30% of the time.

This cohort consisted of healthy bone marrow donors. Germline CDR1 and CDR2: MNHEY and SVGAGI. The CDR3 is made up of 15 amino acids. Trimming removed 6 bases from V and 5 bases from J; junction bases left unmatched: 8. Points on this clone: Its cognate antigen is unknown.

Vbeta (60) and Jbeta (13) primers were used in the PCR. Some clones are missing from TCRdb's copy, which holds only in-frame ones; the method was immunoSEQ multiplex PCR. Among around 190,000 clones, 65% to 90% were seen once, and the ten largest hold over 2%. The receptor comes from a woman in her fifties or sixties in good health and CMV-seronegative. The sample consisted of PBMCs. The chain recombines TRBV6-5 with TRBJ2-3, with 10 bases matching TRBD2. CDR3 in DNA: TGTGCCAGCAGCCCGGTTGCTAGCGGGAGAGATACGCAGTATTTT. This sequence encodes CASSPVASGRDTQYF.